Listed below are T cell receptor beta chains from one sample, sequenced in a study of post-analysis software for immune sequencing data. TCRdb re-derived calls from the PCR reads in MiXCR, one entry per CDR3 protein. The data contain 180,000 or so distinct CDR3 sequences, over 25% of them singletons. Source material: blood. The receptor source for this set is a girl under 18 with multiple sclerosis. Each CDR3 is given with its conserved first and last residue.

v_gene	j_gene	CDR3aa
TRBV5-1	TRBJ1-2	CASRLADGPYGYTF
TRBV20-1	TRBJ2-1	CSARVPGQGTTNEQFF
TRBV6-5	TRBJ2-2	CASTQAQGGTGELFF
TRBV6-5	TRBJ1-1	CASSIRTANTEAFF
TRBV7-2	TRBJ2-7	CASSFLAGGQGYEQYF
TRBV5-1	TRBJ1-6	CASSLGVNNSPLHF
TRBV9	TRBJ2-7	CASSGSGNSYEQYF
TRBV5-1	TRBJ1-2	CASSKDGTGARSYGYTF
TRBV7-3	TRBJ1-6	CASSFNRNSPLHF
TRBV28	TRBJ1-2	CASSFAQAYDYTF
TRBV28	TRBJ1-1	CASSKTTGWNTEAFF
TRBV4-1	TRBJ2-2	CASSRQLAGVSTGELFF
TRBV7-9	TRBJ2-5	CASSLVSGVETQYF
TRBV6-5	TRBJ2-7	CASSPRTAYEQYF
TRBV6-5	TRBJ1-2	CAGRHDPARYGYTF
TRBV20-1	TRBJ2-7	CSAIQGGDEQYF
TRBV28	TRBJ2-5	CASSFSVWETQYF
TRBV20-1	TRBJ1-2	CSARLQPGPNYGYTF
TRBV5-1	TRBJ2-7	CASSSQGYEQYF
TRBV6-5	TRBJ2-1	CASSYTGTVTYNEQFF
TRBV7-9	TRBJ2-3	CASSAPDRGTDTQYF
TRBV5-1	TRBJ2-5	CASSFSGPGGPFGEQYF
TRBV6-2/TRBV6-3	TRBJ2-1	CVSSTLEGGEFF
TRBV7-9	TRBJ2-7	CASSWTGLLYEQYF
TRBV7-2	TRBJ2-1	CASSLSGGPNEQFF
TRBV28	TRBJ2-3	CASSGMARLGGTDTQYF
TRBV4-1	TRBJ1-2	CASSEGGPNYGYTF
TRBV25-1	-	CASRRTGTYEQYF
TRBV20-1	TRBJ2-3	CSAREPSGGSDTQYF
TRBV7-9	TRBJ1-2	CASSSKGVYGYTF